This entry is about one T cell receptor beta chain. This record belongs to a study of blood T cell repertoires in COVID-19. V lost 4 bases and J lost 2, with 12 bases in between. Germline V gives CDR1 MDHEN, CDR2 SYDVKM. This CDR3 comprises 15 residues. Under the authors' procedure: Scientists estimated how many nucleated cells there were by amplifying reference gene primers. Assay used: immunoSEQ multiplex PCR; TCRdb lists only in-frame clones, some missing. Clonal size and the V and J genes are those of that table, whereas D and trimming came from the DNA. The sample comprises 35,000 to 45,000 clones, about 91% of which are singletons, and roughly 9.4% rests with the top ten.

This clonotype was obtained from a man aged 50-59 years with active COVID-19. This chain links TRBV28 with TRBJ1-5; no clear D. Sample: peripheral blood. As DNA, the CDR3 is TGTGCCAGCAGTTCACCCAGTAGCGGCAATCAGCCCCAGCATTTT. This encodes CASSSPSSGNQPQHF.